The following is a TCR beta chain sequence with its context. The source of the sample is a study of blood T cell repertoires in COVID-19. Study information: Acute-phase and convalescent COVID-19 samples originated in the United States, Italy and Spain. PBMCs, B-cell-depleted T cells, or T cells provided the cDNA or gDNA that made up the material.

Authors' processing steps: Reference gene primer amplification yielded estimated nucleated cell counts. Clones were read by immunoSEQ multiplex PCR, and TCRdb kept only the in-frame ones, dropping some. V, J and clone size were drawn from that table, and D and trimming were deduced from the DNA. The sample consists of about 290,000 clones, about 89% of them appearing once. Germline-derived CDR1 and CDR2 are MNHEY and SMNVEV (reference sequence). The CDR3 extends over 12 amino acids. Trimming took 5 bases from V and 9 from J, leaving 12 bases between them. The TCR was taken from a woman aged 40 to 50 who had recovered from COVID-19. The sequencing input was peripheral blood. The chain joins TRBV27 to TRBJ2-3; TRBD2 might be the D (5 bases). In DNA form, the CDR3 reads TGTGCCAGCAGTAAGGCCACGGGAACGCAGTATTTT. Amino acids: CASSKATGTQYF.